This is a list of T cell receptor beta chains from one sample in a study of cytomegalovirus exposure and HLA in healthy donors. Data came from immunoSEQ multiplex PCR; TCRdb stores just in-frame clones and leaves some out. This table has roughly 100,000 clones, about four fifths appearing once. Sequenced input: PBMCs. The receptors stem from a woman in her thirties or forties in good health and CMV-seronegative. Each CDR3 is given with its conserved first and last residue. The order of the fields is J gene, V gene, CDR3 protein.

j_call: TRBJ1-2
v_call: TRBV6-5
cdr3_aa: CASRSLRQGFDGYTF

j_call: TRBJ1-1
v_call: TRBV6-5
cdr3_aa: CASRPGQRVAEAFF

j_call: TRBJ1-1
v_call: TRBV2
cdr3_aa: CASSVPGTENTEAFF

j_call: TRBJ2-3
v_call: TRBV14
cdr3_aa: CASSQVRDWDTQYF

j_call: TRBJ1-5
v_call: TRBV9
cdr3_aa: CASSPDGYSNQPQHF

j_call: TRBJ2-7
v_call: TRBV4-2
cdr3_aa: CASSYEGTSGTTYEQYF

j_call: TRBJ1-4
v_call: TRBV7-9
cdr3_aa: CSSSGGGLSNEKLFF

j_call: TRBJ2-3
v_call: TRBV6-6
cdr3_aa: CASSPSGVRDTQYF

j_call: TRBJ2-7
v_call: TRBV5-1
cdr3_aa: CASSLRSSGGGSTPSEQYF

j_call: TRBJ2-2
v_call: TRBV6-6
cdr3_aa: CASSYSYLVGAGELFF

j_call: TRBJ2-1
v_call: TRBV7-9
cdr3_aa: CASSLDLEQFF

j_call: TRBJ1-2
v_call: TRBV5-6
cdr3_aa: CASSYRTGRIGYTF

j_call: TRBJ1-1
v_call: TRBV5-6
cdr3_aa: CASSFRANTEAFF

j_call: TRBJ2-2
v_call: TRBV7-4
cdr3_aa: CASSSRRDRGTGELFF

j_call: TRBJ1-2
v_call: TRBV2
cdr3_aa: CASSERGANYGYTF

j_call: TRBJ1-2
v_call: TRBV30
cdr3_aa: CAWSVGIGGSSLYGYTF

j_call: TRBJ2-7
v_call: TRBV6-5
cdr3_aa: CASSPSPGQTYGQYF

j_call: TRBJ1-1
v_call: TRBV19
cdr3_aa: CASSMGIGTGFSGTEAFF

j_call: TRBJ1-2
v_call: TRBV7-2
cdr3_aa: CASSSTPTGGYGYTF

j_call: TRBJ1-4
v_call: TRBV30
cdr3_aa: CAWSPGQTNEKLFF

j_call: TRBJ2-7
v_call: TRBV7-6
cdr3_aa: CASSLTENYEQYF

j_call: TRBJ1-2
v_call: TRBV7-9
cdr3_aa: CASSPGDGYTF

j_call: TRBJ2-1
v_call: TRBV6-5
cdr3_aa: CASSSVGRGYNEQFF

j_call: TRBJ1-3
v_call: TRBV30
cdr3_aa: CAWLPGQGQNTIYF

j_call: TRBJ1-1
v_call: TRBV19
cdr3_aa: CASSIVDRVDTEAFF

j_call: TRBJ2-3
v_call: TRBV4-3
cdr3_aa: CASSQGPTDTQYF